This T cell receptor (beta chain) was identified during a study of shared T cell receptors in the human thymus. TCRdb keeps only in-frame clones here, not all; method: immunoSEQ multiplex PCR. The sample gives 500,000 to 550,000 clones, about 84% of which show up once; approximately 0.013% is in the top ten. This sample also belongs to another study, concerning human thymus T cells. This second study says: Corrective heart surgery yielded resections, and these provided the thymus tissue.

This TCR came from a boy under two years old with a congenital heart defect. The sample consisted of thymocytes.

The CDR3 DNA reads TGTGCCATCAGTGAGTCCGGACAGGTCCGACTAGCGGGAGGGTACGCTGCCGGGGAGCTGTTTTTT. It specifies CAISESGQVRLAGGYAAGELFF. This chain links TRBV10-3 with TRBJ2-2; 14 nucleotides agree with TRBD2. Per germline, CDR1 ENHRY and CDR2 SYGVKD. V was pared by 0 bases and J by 6 bases, with 18 bases of the junction left unmatched. The CDR3 has 22 amino acids.